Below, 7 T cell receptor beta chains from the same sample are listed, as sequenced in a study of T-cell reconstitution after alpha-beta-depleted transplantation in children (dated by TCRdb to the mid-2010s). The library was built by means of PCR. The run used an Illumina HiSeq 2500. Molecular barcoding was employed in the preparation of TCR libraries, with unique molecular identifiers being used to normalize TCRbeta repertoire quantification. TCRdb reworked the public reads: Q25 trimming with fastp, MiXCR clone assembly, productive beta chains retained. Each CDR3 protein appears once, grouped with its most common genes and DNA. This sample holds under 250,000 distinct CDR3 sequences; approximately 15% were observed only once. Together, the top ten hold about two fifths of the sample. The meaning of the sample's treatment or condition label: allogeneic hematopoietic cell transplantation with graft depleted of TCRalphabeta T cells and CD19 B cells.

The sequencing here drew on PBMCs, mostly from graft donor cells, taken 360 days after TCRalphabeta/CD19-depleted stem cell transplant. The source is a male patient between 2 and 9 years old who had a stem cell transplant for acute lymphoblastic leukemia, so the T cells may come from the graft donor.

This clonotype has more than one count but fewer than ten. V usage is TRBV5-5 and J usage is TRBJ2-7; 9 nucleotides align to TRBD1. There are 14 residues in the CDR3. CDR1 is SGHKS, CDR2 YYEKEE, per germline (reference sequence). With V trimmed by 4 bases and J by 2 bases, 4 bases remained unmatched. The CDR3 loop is CASSGQGTTYEQYF. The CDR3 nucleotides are TGTGCCAGCAGCGGACAGGGGACTACCTACGAGCAGTACTTC.

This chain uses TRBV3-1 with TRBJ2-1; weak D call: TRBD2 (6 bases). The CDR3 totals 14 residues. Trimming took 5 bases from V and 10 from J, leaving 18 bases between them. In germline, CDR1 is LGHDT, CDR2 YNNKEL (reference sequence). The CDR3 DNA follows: TGTGCCAGCAGCTCCCCGGGACTCCGGGAAGAGCAGTTCTTC. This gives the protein CASSSPGLREEQFF.

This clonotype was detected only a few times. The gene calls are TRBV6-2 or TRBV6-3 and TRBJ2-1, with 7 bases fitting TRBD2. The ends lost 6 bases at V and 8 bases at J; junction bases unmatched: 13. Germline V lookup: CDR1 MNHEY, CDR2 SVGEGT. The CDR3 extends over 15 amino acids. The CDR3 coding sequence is TGTGCCAGCAGCGATCCTAGCGGAGAAGGCCATGAGCAGTTCTTC. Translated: CASSDPSGEGHEQFF.

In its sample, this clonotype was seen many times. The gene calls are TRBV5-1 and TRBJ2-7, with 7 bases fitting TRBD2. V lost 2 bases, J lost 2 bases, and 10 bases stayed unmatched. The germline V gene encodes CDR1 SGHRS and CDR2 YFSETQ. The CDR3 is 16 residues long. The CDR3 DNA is TGCGCCAGCAGCTTAACCGGGACTACCTACACCTACGAGCAGTACTTC. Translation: CASSLTGTTYTYEQYF.

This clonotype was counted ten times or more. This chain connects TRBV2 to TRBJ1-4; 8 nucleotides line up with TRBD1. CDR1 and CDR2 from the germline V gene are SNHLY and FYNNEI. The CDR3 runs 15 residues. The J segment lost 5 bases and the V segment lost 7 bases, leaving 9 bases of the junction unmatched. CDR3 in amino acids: CASTSGGKGNEKLFF. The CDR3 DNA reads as TGTGCCAGCACCTCAGGGGGCAAAGGGAATGAAAAACTGTTTTTT.

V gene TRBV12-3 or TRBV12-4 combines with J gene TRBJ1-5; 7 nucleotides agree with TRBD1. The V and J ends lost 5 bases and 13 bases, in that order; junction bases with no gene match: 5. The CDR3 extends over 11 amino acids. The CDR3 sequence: CASSVTGTQHF. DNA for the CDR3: TGTGCCAGCAGTGTGACAGGGACTCAGCATTTT.

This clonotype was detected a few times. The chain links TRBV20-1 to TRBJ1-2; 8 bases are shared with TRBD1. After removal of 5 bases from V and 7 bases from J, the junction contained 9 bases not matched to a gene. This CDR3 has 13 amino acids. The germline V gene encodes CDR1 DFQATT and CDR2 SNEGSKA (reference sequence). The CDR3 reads CSAPRDRGPGYTF. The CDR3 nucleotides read TGCAGTGCTCCCCGTGACAGGGGACCTGGCTACACCTTC.